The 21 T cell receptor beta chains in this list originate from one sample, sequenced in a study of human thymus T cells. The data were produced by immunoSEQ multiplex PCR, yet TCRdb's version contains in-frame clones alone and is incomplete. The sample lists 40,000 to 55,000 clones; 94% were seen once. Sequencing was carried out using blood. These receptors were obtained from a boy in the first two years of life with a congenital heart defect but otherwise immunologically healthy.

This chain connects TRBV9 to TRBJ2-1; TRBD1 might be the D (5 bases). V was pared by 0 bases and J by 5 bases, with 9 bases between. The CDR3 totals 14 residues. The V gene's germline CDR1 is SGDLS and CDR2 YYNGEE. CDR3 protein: CASSVGGAHNEQFF. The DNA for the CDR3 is TGTGCCAGCAGCGTAGGGGGCGCACACAATGAGCAGTTCTTC.

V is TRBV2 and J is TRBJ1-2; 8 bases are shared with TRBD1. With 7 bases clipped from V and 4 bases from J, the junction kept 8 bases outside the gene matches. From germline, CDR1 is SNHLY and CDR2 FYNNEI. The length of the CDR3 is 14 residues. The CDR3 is CASTGTGRAYGYTF. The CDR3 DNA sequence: TGTGCCAGCACCGGGACAGGACGGGCCTATGGCTACACCTTC.

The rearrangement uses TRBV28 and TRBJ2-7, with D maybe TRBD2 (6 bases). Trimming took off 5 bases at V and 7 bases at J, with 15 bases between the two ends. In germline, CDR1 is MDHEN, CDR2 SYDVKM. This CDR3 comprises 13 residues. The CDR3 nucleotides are TGTGCCAGCAGTCCCGGAGGTGCGGGGGAGCAGTACTTC. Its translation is CASSPGGAGEQYF.

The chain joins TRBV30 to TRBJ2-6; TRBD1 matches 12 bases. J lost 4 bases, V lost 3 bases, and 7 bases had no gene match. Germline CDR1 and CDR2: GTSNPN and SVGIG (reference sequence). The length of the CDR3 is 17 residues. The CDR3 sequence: CAWSPGQGAGGANVLTF. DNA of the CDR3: TGTGCCTGGAGCCCGGGACAGGGGGCGGGCGGGGCCAACGTCCTGACTTTC.

CDR3 nucleotide sequence: TGTGCCAGCAGCCTTGACAGCTATGGCTACACCTTC. This sequence encodes CASSLDSYGYTF. The chain carries TRBV6-5 and TRBJ1-2; weak D call: TRBD1 (5 bases). With 6 bases removed from V and 4 bases from J, the gap between germline ends came to 9 bases. The CDR3 is 12 amino acids. Germline CDR1 is MNHEY and CDR2 is SVGAGI.

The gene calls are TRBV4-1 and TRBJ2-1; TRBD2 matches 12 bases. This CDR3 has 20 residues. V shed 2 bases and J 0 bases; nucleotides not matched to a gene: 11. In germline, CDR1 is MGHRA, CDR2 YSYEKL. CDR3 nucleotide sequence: TGCGCCAGCAGCCAACCGGGACTAGCGGGTTCTTATAGCTCCTACAATGAGCAGTTCTTC. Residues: CASSQPGLAGSYSSYNEQFF.

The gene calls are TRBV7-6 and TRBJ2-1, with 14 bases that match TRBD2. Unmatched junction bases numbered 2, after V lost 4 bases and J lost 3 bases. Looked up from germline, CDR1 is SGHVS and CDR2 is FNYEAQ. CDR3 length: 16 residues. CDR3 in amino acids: CASSWTSGGFYNEQFF. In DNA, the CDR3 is TGTGCCAGCAGCTGGACTAGCGGGGGGTTCTACAATGAGCAGTTCTTC.

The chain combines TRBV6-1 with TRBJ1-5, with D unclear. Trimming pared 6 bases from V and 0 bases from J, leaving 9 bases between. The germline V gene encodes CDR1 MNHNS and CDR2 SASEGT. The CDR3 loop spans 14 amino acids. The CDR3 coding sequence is TGTGCCAGCAGGCCCTCATATAGCAATCAGCCCCAGCATTTT. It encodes CASRPSYSNQPQHF.

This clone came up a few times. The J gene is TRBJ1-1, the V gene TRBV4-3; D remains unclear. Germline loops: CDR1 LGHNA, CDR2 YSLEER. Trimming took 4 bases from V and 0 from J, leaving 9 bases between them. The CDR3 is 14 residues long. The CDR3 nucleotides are TGCGCCAGCAGCCTCACGGGCGTGAACACTGAAGCTTTCTTT. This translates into CASSLTGVNTEAFF.

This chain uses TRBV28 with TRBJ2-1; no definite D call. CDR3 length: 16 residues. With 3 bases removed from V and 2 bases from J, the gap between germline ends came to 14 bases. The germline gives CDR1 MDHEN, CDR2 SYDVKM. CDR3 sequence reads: CASSFLDKSTYNEQFF. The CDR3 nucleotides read TGTGCCAGCAGTTTTCTTGACAAATCCACCTACAATGAGCAGTTCTTC.

In nucleotides, the CDR3 is TGTGCCAGCAGTGAAGGGACAGCGGCCTATGGCTACACCTTC. Its translation: CASSEGTAAYGYTF. The chain has TRBV6-1 and TRBJ1-2, with D maybe TRBD1 (6 bases). Germline V CDR1 and CDR2: MNHNS, SASEGT. The CDR3 covers 14 residues. V was pared by 1 base and J by 4 bases, with 10 bases between.

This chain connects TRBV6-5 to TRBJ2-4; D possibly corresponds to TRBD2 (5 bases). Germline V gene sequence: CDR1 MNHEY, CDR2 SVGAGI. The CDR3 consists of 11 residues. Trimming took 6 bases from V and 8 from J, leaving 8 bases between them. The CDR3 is CASSPGDIQYF. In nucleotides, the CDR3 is TGTGCCAGCAGCCCCGGGGACATTCAGTACTTC.

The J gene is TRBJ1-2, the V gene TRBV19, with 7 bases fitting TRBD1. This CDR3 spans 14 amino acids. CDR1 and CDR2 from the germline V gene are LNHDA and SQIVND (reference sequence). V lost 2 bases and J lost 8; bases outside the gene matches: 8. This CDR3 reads CASSIWNRGGGYTF. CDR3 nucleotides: TGTGCCAGTAGTATATGGAACAGGGGAGGAGGCTACACCTTC.

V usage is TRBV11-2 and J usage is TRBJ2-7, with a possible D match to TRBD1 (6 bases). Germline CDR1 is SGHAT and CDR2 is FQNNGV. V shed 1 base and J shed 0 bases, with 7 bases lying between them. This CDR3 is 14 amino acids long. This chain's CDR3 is CASSLGQASYEQYF. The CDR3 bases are TGTGCCAGCAGCTTAGGACAGGCCTCCTACGAGCAGTACTTC.

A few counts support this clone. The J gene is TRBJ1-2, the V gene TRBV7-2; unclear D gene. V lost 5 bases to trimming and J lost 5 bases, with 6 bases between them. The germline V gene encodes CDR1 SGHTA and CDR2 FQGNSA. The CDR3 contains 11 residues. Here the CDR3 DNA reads TGTGCCAGCAGCCCCCGTTATGGCTACACCTTC. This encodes CASSPRYGYTF.

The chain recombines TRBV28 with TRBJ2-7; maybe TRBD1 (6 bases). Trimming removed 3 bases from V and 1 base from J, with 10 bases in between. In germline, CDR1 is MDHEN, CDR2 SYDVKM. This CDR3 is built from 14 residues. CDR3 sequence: CASSFGDISYEQYF. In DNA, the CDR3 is TGTGCCAGCAGTTTCGGGGACATATCCTACGAGCAGTACTTC.

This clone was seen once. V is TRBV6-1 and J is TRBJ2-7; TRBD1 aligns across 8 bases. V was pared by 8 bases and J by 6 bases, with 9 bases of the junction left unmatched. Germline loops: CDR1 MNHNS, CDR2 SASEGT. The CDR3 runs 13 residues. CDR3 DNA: TGTGCCAGCGGGAGACAGGGGTTTGGCGAGCAGTACTTC. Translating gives CASGRQGFGEQYF.

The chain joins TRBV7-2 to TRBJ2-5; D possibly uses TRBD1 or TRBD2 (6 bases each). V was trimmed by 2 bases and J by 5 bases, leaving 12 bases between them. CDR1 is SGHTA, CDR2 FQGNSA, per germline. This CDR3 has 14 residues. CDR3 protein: CASSLWGAGETQYF. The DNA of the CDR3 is TGTGCCAGCAGCTTATGGGGGGCCGGCGAGACCCAGTACTTC.

The CDR3 sequence: CASSLVQETQYF. The CDR3 DNA reads as TGTGCCAGCAGCTTAGTTCAAGAGACCCAGTACTTC. The chain uses TRBV11-2 and TRBJ2-5; no definite D call. Trimming shortened V by 1 base and J by 2 bases, and 2 bases separated the two germline ends. The CDR3 is 12 residues long. Germline V gene data show CDR1 as SGHAT and CDR2 as FQNNGV. Full variable domain (missing parts from reference TRBV11-2 and TRBJ2-5): EAGVAQSPRYKIIEKRQSVAFWCNPISGHATLYWYQQILGQGPKLLIQFQNNGVVDDSQLPKDRFSAERLKGVDSTLKIQPAKLEDSAVYLCASSLVQETQYFGPGTRLLVL.

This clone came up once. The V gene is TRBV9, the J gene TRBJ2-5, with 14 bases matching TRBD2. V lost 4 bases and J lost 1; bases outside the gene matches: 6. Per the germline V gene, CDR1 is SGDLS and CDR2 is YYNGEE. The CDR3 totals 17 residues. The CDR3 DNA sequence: TGTGCCAGCAGCTCAGGTGGACTAGCGGGGGGCCAAGAGACCCAGTACTTC. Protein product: CASSSGGLAGGQETQYF.

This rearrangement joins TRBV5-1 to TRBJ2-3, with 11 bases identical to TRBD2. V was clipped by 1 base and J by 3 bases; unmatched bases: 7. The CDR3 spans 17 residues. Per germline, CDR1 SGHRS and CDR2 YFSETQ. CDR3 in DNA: TGCGCCAGCAGCTTGCCCTACACTAGCGGGGGTACAGATACGCAGTATTTT. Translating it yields CASSLPYTSGGTDTQYF.